These 24 T cell receptor beta chains were sequenced from one sample in a study of T cells expressing NK-cell markers (dated by TCRdb to about 2020). Libraries were made using 5' RACE. TCRdb lists the instrument as Illumina HiSeq 2000. TCRdb reprocessed the sequencing reads and holds a single record per CDR3 protein sequence, with no DNA. The table for this sample shows approximately 460,000 distinct CDR3 sequences. Of the sample, 7.3% is held by the ten largest clones. Sample: blood T cells: a sorted CD56 or NKG2C T cell subset, CD4+ or CD8+ T cells, or bulk PBMC T cells (not recorded which). The receptors stem from a woman between 18 and 75 years old in good health.

This chain links TRBV9 with TRBJ2-5; TCRdb proposes TRBD1, but this gene call is untestable without DNA. Germline V gives CDR1 SGDLS, CDR2 YYNGEE. The CDR3 has 17 residues. CDR3: CASSAPGPGNWQETQYF. The full variable domain, in which reference TRBV9 and TRBJ2-5 provide the parts outside the CDR3, is DSGVTQTPKHLITATGQRVTLRCSPRSGDLSVYWYQQSLDQGLQFLIQYYNGEERAKGNILERFSAQQFPDLHSELNLSSLELGDSALYFCASSAPGPGNWQETQYFGPGTRLLVL.

The J gene is TRBJ1-1, the V gene TRBV29-1. The CDR3 length is 13 residues. CDR1 is SQVTM, CDR2 ANQGSEA, per germline. This CDR3 reads CSVGRYGNTEAFF.

The J gene is TRBJ2-5, the V gene TRBV12-3 or TRBV12-4. The length of the CDR3 is 13 residues. The CDR3 region is CASTRLLQETQYF.

V gene TRBV5-1 combines with J gene TRBJ2-7; TCRdb reports TRBD1, a call that lacks DNA to check it against. The CDR3 is 14 residues long. Germline assignment: CDR1 SGHRS and CDR2 YFSETQ. The CDR3 region is CASSPLDSRYEQYF. The entire variable domain, with the rest obtained from reference TRBV5-1 and TRBJ2-7, is as follows: KAGVTQTPRYLIKTRGQQVTLSCSPISGHRSVSWYQQTPGQGLQFLFEYFSETQRNKGNFPGRFSGRQFSNSRSEMNVSTLELGDSALYLCASSPLDSRYEQYFGPGTRLTVT.

The rearrangement joins TRBV7-2 to TRBJ2-3; TCRdb picks TRBD2, but there is no DNA to check that call. The CDR3 runs to 17 residues. The germline gives CDR1 SGHTA, CDR2 FQGNSA. CDR3 loop: CASSISGRAGESDTQYF.

The chain uses TRBV5-1 and TRBJ1-4. Germline lookup yields CDR1 SGHRS and CDR2 YFSETQ. This CDR3 is built from 16 residues. The CDR3 sequence is CARLQDWKSGPEKLFF.

This chain links TRBV29-1 with TRBJ2-1; TCRdb's D gene call, TRBD2, goes unchecked for lack of DNA. Germline V gene data show CDR1 as SQVTM and CDR2 as ANQGSEA. The CDR3 totals 16 residues. The CDR3 spells CSVEDGTSVSYNEQFF.

This chain connects TRBV19 to TRBJ2-7; TCRdb gives TRBD1 as the D gene, but with no DNA this cannot be confirmed. This CDR3 spans 11 amino acids. The germline V gene encodes CDR1 LNHDA and CDR2 SQIVND (reference sequence). CDR3 sequence: CASRAGDEQYF.

The CDR3 region is CAWSLKSGRVRDTQYF. The chain joins TRBV30 to TRBJ2-3; TCRdb calls TRBD2, which cannot be checked without DNA. Germline V gives CDR1 GTSNPN, CDR2 SVGIG (reference sequence). The CDR3 is 16 residues long.

The chain couples TRBV5-1 to TRBJ2-1; the D gene TCRdb calls, TRBD1, cannot be checked with no DNA. CDR3 length: 17 amino acids. Germline-derived CDR1 and CDR2 are SGHRS and YFSETQ. The CDR3 protein is CASSFHEGRPRNNEQFF.

The chain recombines TRBV29-1 with TRBJ1-3; absent DNA, TCRdb's TRBD1 call cannot be checked. This CDR3 is built from 16 residues. The germline CDR1 and CDR2 sequences are SQVTM and ANQGSEA. The CDR3 reads CSVEGSRGVSGNTIYF.

This chain joins TRBV18 and TRBJ2-1; the TRBD2 assignment by TCRdb is unverifiable without DNA. CDR3 length: 15 amino acids. Germline V gene lookup returns CDR1 KGHSH and CDR2 LQKENI. The CDR3 here is CASSHGTSGDNEQFF.

This rearrangement joins TRBV20-1 to TRBJ2-1. The CDR3 loop spans 15 amino acids. Germline CDR1 is DFQATT and CDR2 is SNEGSKA (reference sequence). The CDR3 here is CSARPSVDSYNEQFF.

The chain has TRBV27 and TRBJ1-1; the TCRdb call, TRBD1, lacks DNA for checking. Germline assignment: CDR1 MNHEY and CDR2 SMNVEV (reference sequence). This CDR3 is 15 amino acids long. The CDR3 sequence is CASSRPGVRGTEAFF.

This chain links TRBV20-1 with TRBJ2-2; TCRdb lists TRBD2, though no DNA is available to test this call. The CDR3 extends over 18 amino acids. Germline CDR1 DFQATT, CDR2 SNEGSKA (reference sequence). This CDR3 is CSARALTSGSFGTGELFF.

The chain is built from TRBV20-1 and TRBJ2-5. The CDR3 totals 11 residues. Per the germline V gene, CDR1 is DFQATT and CDR2 is SNEGSKA (reference sequence). The CDR3 here is CSARDYPSQYF.

The rearrangement joins TRBV29-1 to TRBJ2-2; as DNA is missing, the TRBD1 call by TCRdb cannot be tested. The CDR3 is 13 amino acids. The germline V gene has CDR1 SQVTM and CDR2 ANQGSEA. The CDR3 sequence: CSARDANTGELFF.

This chain uses TRBV28 with TRBJ2-7; checking the TCRdb D call of TRBD1 is not possible without DNA. The CDR3 extends over 14 amino acids. Germline V gives CDR1 MDHEN, CDR2 SYDVKM. CDR3 residues: CASTLDRFIYEQYF.

The rearrangement links TRBV5-1 to TRBJ1-2. The CDR3 loop spans 14 amino acids. Looked up from germline, CDR1 is SGHRS and CDR2 is YFSETQ. The CDR3 protein is CASSVSTANYGYTF.

The gene calls are TRBV18 and TRBJ2-1. This CDR3 is 14 amino acids long. CDR1 KGHSH and CDR2 LQKENI come from the germline V gene. CDR3 region: CASSGGSSYNEQFF.

The chain employs TRBV30 and TRBJ1-5; TCRdb selects TRBD1, and the lack of DNA leaves this call unchecked. Germline values: CDR1 GTSNPN, CDR2 SVGIG (reference sequence). This CDR3 has 16 residues. CDR3 protein: CASTGRDSHSNQPQHF.

The chain employs TRBV20-1 and TRBJ2-1; there is no DNA to check the TCRdb D call of TRBD2. CDR1 and CDR2 from the germline V gene are DFQATT and SNEGSKA (reference sequence). The CDR3 runs to 14 residues. The CDR3 is CSAPGAGVGNEQFF.

The chain joins TRBV5-5 to TRBJ2-1; TCRdb picks TRBD2, but there is no DNA to check that call. Germline loops: CDR1 SGHKS, CDR2 YYEKEE (reference sequence). The CDR3 has 15 residues. CDR3: CASSPLAGFLNEQFF.

The rearrangement links TRBV12-1 to TRBJ2-3; no DNA is available, so the TRBD2 call from TCRdb remains unchecked. TRBV12-1 is shown as a pseudogene. The CDR3 extends over 15 amino acids. This CDR3 reads CASSPPPVGVDTQYF.